The next 10 T cell receptor beta chains were all read from a single sample in a study of OX40 agonist ivuxolimab in advanced cancers. Generated by immunoSEQ multiplex PCR, the TCRdb table keeps only in-frame clones and is missing some. The sample carries tens of thousands of clones, approximately 83% recorded once. The sample consisted of CD4+ or CD8+ T cells sorted from blood, taken in a trial of the OX40 agonist ivuxolimab. These receptors were obtained from an adult with an advanced solid tumor such as melanoma, head and neck, liver or kidney cancer.

The chain carries TRBV7-9 and TRBJ1-5; D gene uncertain. Trimming cost V 3 bases and J 7 bases, with 13 bases left between them. Germline V gene sequence: CDR1 SEHNR, CDR2 FQNEAQ (reference sequence). The CDR3 totals 14 residues. The CDR3 spells CASSLGGPSQPQHF. CDR3 coding DNA: TGTGCCAGCAGCTTGGGAGGGCCAAGCCAGCCCCAGCATTTT. Supplemented by reference TRBV7-9 and TRBJ1-5, the full variable domain reads DTGVSQNPRHKITKRGQNVTFRCDPISEHNRLYWYRQTLGQGPEFLTYFQNEAQLEKSRLLSDRFSAERPKGSFSTLEIQRTEQGDSAMYLCASSLGGPSQPQHFGDGTRLSIL.

This clone occurred once. This rearrangement joins TRBV6-4 to TRBJ2-2; D unresolved. Germline assignment: CDR1 MRHNA and CDR2 SNTAGT. CDR3 size: 13 residues. The V gene lost 5 bases and the J gene lost 7 bases, with 11 bases spanning the gap. The CDR3 coding sequence is TGTGCCAGCAGTAGGGAAAAGAACGGGGAGCTGTTTTTT. It yields the protein CASSREKNGELFF.

V is TRBV6-5 and J is TRBJ2-7, with unresolved D. The CDR3 extends over 13 amino acids. Per the germline V gene, CDR1 is MNHEY and CDR2 is SVGAGI. V lost 6 bases and J lost 0, with 9 bases in between. This chain's CDR3 is CASRQTPSYEQYF. CDR3 bases: TGTGCCAGCAGACAGACTCCCTCCTACGAGCAGTACTTC.

The chain employs TRBV18 and TRBJ2-7, with D unclear. The CDR3 has 13 amino acids. V lost 9 bases to trimming and J lost 4 bases, with 16 bases between them. Germline V gene data show CDR1 as KGHSH and CDR2 as LQKENI. The DNA of the CDR3 is TGTGCCAGTAGTCCACAGAACGATTACGAGCAGTACTTC. The encoded protein is CASSPQNDYEQYF.

The J gene is TRBJ2-3, the V gene TRBV9, with D unresolved. V dropped 3 bases and J dropped 2 bases, with 13 bases sitting between them. The CDR3 covers 15 residues. Germline CDR1 is SGDLS and CDR2 is YYNGEE. The CDR3 DNA reads as TGTGCCAGCAGCGCCGTTTTTGGCTCCACAGATACGCAGTATTTT. This codes for CASSAVFGSTDTQYF.

The sample holds a few counts of this clone. V is TRBV7-6 and J is TRBJ2-1; maybe TRBD1 (5 bases). V lost 1 base and J 10 bases, leaving 11 bases between the germline ends. Germline V gives CDR1 SGHVS, CDR2 FNYEAQ. The CDR3 spans 13 residues. For the CDR3, the DNA is TGTGCCAGCAGCTTAGTAGCAGGGATAGAGCAGTTCTTC. It yields the protein CASSLVAGIEQFF.

V gene TRBV27 combines with J gene TRBJ2-7; D might be TRBD1 (6 bases). Trimming left V 2 bases short and J 3 bases short, with 8 bases between. Germline CDR1 reads MNHEY; CDR2 reads SMNVEV (reference sequence). The CDR3 loop spans 13 amino acids. The CDR3 DNA reads TGTGCCAGCAGTTTAACAGGGTACTACGAGCAGTACTTC. It codes for CASSLTGYYEQYF.

The V and J genes are TRBV6-5 and TRBJ1-6; D is unclear. The V gene's germline CDR1 is MNHEY and CDR2 SVGAGI. There are 14 residues in the CDR3. V was cut by 5 bases and J by 5 bases, with 10 bases left in between. In DNA, the CDR3 is TGTGCCAGCAGTACGGGGTGGAATAATTCACCCCTCCACTTT. This sequence encodes CASSTGWNNSPLHF.

The rearrangement links TRBV9 to TRBJ1-3; D perhaps matches TRBD1 (6 bases). The CDR3 is 15 amino acids. Trimming cost V 6 bases and J 1 base, with 14 bases left between them. Germline lookup yields CDR1 SGDLS and CDR2 YYNGEE. CDR3 sequence: CASTWGQSSGNTIYF. The CDR3 region has the DNA TGTGCCAGCACCTGGGGGCAGAGTTCTGGAAACACCATATATTTT.

The chain links TRBV4-3 to TRBJ1-3; 11 positions match TRBD1. With 0 bases clipped from V and 7 bases from J, the junction kept 5 bases outside the gene matches. Germline V gives CDR1 LGHNA, CDR2 YSLEER. The CDR3 sequence is 16 residues long. Here the CDR3 reads CASSQDFGTGGNTIYF. DNA for the CDR3: TGCGCCAGCAGCCAAGATTTCGGGACAGGGGGTAACACCATATATTTT.